The text below deals with one TCR beta chain. What it binds is unknown. CDR1 and CDR2 from the germline V gene are SGHRS and YFSETQ. After removal of 1 base from V and 5 bases from J, the junction contained 3 bases not matched to a gene. The CDR3 spans 15 residues. The assay was immunoSEQ multiplex PCR, and TCRdb's table has in-frame clones only and misses some. The data hold some 70,000 clones, with about four fifths observed a single time. The sample is drawn from a study of OX40 agonist ivuxolimab in advanced cancers. Study results and caveats: At 0.1 to 3.0 mg/kg and by week 6, CD4+ and CD8+ T cells in the blood had expanded clonally.

The chain links TRBV5-1 to TRBJ1-4, with 9 bases aligning to TRBD1. This sequence originates from an adult with an advanced solid tumor such as melanoma, head and neck, liver or kidney cancer. Sequenced here: CD4+ or CD8+ T cells sorted from blood, sampled in a trial of the OX40 agonist ivuxolimab. CDR3 sequence (DNA): TGCGCCAGCAGCTTGAACAGGGGGCAGAATGAAAAACTGTTTTTT. It specifies CASSLNRGQNEKLFF.